This T cell receptor (beta chain) is drawn from a study of T cells in localized non-small cell lung cancer (TCRdb year 2020). With regard to the full study: Comparing tumors with uninvolved tumor-adjacent lungs, the study looked at the T cell repertoires of over 200 patients with early-stage NSCLC. All 250 or so NSCLC patients in the cohort were treatment-naive and had localized lung tumors that were resected. A mean age of approximately 66 years was recorded for the NSCLC patients, of whom 129 were male and 90 to 110 were female. Paper-wide results and their limitations: Because multi-region sequencing of the tumors was not done, intratumor heterogeneity could not be ruled out. Since the design was exploratory, TCR variables were selected using unadjusted p-values with no false-discovery rate correction. The highest T cell clonality was observed in uninvolved tumor-adjacent lung, where clonality exceeded that of tumor, suggesting that antigenic responses were more focused in uninvolved tumor-adjacent lung. Higher blood T cell density associated with longer overall survival, while higher adjacent-lung clonality associated with shorter survival. A median of 57 of the top 100 tumor clones turned up in the paired uninvolved adjacent lung, and around 27 of those clones also ranked among the top 100 of that same adjacent lung.

The CDR3 holds 14 amino acids from the cysteine to the phenylalanine. Only the CDR3 region is kept as DNA, spanning 42 bases read in frame from base 1. At the junction V is shortened by 2 bases and J by 0 bases, with 8 bases in between. CDR1 and CDR2 are read off the germline V gene as SGHNT and YENEEA. TCR beta CDR3 regions were sequenced from DNA using the immunoSEQ Assay. The study's own analysis went as follows. T cell density was computed as TCR beta template counts normalized to usable DNA estimated by amplifying housekeeping genes. Richness was estimated using the preseqR package, with extrapolation to 400,000 templates for PBMC samples and to 120,000 templates for tissue samples. Clonality was taken to be one minus Pielou's evenness. Tissue-enriched TCRs were identified through differential abundance testing performed on productive amino-acid clonotypes, with a minimum total count of 5 and an alpha of 0.1. The Jaccard Index and the Morisita Overlap Index were used to measure repertoire overlap between compartments. TCR beta CDR3s were clustered by GLIPH together with public tetramer-defined viral CDR3s, and at least three viral sequences plus V-gene enrichment were required for viral motifs. In TCRdb, the immuneACCESS table is reduced to in-frame sequences with V and J assigned. These tables do not hold every clone; where another copy was compared, an unresolved V gene accounts for under half, and the others remain unexplained. For V, J and clone size, that table is used; D and trimming come from the DNA. The sample table lists over a thousand clones, around a fifth of them with a count of one. The ten largest account for around 12% of the sample.

Concerning this clone: No cognate antigen has been identified for it. The record has no base qualities; no much larger clone is one base away.

Two independent pathologists confirmed that the uninvolved adjacent lung, which was taken at least 2 cm from the tumor margin, was free of atypia. At diagnosis, peripheral blood, uninvolved tumor-adjacent lung and tumor were collected and were preserved as a mix of fresh-frozen and FFPE material. The V and J segments used are TRBV11-3 and TRBJ2-7; too little of a D gene remains to name it. This receptor was obtained from a man between 40 and 69 years old with stage II lung adenocarcinoma. This sample comprised normal lung tissue next to the tumor, obtained before any cancer treatment. The bases are TGTGCCAGCAGCTTACAGGACGGCTCCTACGAGCAGTACTTC. The translation is CASSLQDGSYEQYF. This CDR3, with the reference TRBV11-3 and TRBJ2-7 proteins standing in past its ends, gives the full variable domain EAGVVQSPRYKIIEKKQPVAFWCNPISGHNTLYWYLQNLGQGPELLIRYENEEAVDDSQLPKDRFSAERLKGVDSTLKIQPAELGDSAVYLCASSLQDGSYEQYFGPGTRLTVT.